This T cell receptor beta chain was documented in a study of cytomegalovirus exposure and HLA in healthy donors. PCR amplification relied on 60 Vbeta primers (plus 13 Jbeta primers). Generated by immunoSEQ multiplex PCR, the TCRdb table keeps only in-frame clones and is missing some. The sample has around 110,000 clones, about 59% seen once. With respect to this clone: No antigen is known for it.

General study findings and limits: Data from an earlier analysis indicated that most TCR beta V segments were productive either about 87% or about 30% of the time. The study recorded some 160 TCR beta chains that were cytomegalovirus-associated. The classifier was said to identify cytomegalovirus status with high specificity and sensitivity.

V trimming: 7 bases; J trimming: 8 bases; junction bases outside the gene matches: 9. Germline V gene data show CDR1 as SEHNR and CDR2 as FQNEAQ (reference sequence). The length of the CDR3 is 14 residues. This sequence was found in a woman in her 40s in good health and CMV-seropositive. The sequencing input was PBMCs. V and J are TRBV7-9 and TRBJ2-1; 9 bases match TRBD2. CDR3 DNA sequence: TGTGCCAGCATTACTAGCGGGCTAAGTCATGAGCAGTTCTTC. It yields the protein CASITSGLSHEQFF.